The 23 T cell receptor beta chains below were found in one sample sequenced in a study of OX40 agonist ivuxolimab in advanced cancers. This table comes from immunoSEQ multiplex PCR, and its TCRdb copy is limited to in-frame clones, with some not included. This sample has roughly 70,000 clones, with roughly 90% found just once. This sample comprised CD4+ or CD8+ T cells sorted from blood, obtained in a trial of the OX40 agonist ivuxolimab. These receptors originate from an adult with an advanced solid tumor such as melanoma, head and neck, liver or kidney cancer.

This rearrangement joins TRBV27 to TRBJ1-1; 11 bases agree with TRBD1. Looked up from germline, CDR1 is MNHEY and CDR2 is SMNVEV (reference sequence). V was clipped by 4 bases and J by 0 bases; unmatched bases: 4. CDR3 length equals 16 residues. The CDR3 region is CASSSGQGAMNTEAFF. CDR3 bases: TGTGCCAGCAGTTCAGGACAGGGGGCCATGAACACTGAAGCTTTCTTT.

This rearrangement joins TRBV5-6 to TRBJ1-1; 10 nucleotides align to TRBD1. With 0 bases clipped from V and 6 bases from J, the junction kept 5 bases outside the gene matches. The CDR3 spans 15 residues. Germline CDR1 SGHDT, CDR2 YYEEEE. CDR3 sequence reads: CASSLGTGGFPEAFF. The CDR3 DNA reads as TGTGCCAGCAGCTTGGGGACAGGGGGTTTTCCTGAAGCTTTCTTT.

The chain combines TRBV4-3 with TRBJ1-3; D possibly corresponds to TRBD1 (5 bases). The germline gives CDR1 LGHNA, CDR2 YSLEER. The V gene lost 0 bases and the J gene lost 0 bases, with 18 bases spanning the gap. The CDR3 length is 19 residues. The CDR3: CASSQDFGGGHSSGNTIYF. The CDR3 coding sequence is TGCGCCAGCAGCCAAGATTTCGGGGGGGGTCACAGCTCTGGAAACACCATATATTTT.

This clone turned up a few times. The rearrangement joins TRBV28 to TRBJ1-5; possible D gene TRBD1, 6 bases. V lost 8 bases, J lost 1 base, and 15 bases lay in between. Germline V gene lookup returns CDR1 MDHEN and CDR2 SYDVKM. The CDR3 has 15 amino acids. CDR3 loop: CASVGVRGSNQPQHF. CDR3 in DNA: TGTGCCAGCGTGGGGGTTAGGGGGAGCAATCAGCCCCAGCATTTT.

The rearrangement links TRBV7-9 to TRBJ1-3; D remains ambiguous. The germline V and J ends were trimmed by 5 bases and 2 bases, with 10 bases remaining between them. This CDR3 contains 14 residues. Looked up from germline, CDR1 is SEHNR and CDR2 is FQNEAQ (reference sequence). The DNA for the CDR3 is TGTGCCAGCAGCACTACGGGAACTGGAAACACCATATATTTT. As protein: CASSTTGTGNTIYF. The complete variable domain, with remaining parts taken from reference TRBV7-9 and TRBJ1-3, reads DTGVSQNPRHKITKRGQNVTFRCDPISEHNRLYWYRQTLGQGPEFLTYFQNEAQLEKSRLLSDRFSAERPKGSFSTLEIQRTEQGDSAMYLCASSTTGTGNTIYFGEGSWLTVV.

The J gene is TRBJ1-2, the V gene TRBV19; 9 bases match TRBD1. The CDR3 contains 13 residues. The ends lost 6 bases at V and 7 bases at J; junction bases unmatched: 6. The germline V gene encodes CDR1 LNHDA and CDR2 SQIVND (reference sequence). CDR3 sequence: CASRRTGGSGYTF. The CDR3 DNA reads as TGTGCCAGTAGACGAACAGGGGGCTCTGGCTACACCTTC.

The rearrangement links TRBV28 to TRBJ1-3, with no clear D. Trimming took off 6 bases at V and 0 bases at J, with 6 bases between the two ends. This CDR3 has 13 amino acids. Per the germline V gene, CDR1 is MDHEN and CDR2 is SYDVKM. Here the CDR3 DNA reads TGTGCCAGCAGCTCCGACTCTGGAAACACCATATATTTT. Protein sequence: CASSSDSGNTIYF.

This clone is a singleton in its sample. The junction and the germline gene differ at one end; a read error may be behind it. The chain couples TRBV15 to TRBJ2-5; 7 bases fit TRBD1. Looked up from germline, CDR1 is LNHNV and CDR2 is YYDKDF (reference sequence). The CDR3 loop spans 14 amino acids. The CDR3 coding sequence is TGTGCCACCAGCAGAGATCGGGACAGTAGAGTCTCCCACTTC. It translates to CATSRDRDSRVSHF. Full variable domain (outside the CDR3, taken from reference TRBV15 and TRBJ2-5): DAMVIQNPRYQVTQFGKPVTLSCSQTLNHNVMYWYQQKSSQAPKLLFHYYDKDFNNEADTPDNFQSRRPNTSFCFLDIRSPGLGDTAMYLCATSRDRDSRVSHFGPGTRLLVL.

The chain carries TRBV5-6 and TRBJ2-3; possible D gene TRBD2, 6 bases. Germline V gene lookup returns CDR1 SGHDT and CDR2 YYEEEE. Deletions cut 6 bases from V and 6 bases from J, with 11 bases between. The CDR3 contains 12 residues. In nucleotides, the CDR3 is TGTGCCAGCACTCGGGAGTTGGATACGCAGTATTTT. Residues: CASTRELDTQYF.

The CDR3 nucleotides are TGTGCCAGCAGCCAACAGGGCCCGGGCCGGGAAAAACTGTTTTTT. Amino acid sequence: CASSQQGPGREKLFF. The chain couples TRBV4-2 to TRBJ1-4; possible D gene TRBD1, 5 bases. From germline, CDR1 is LGHNA and CDR2 YNFKEQ. The CDR3 sequence is 15 residues long. The germline V and J ends were trimmed by 2 bases and 8 bases, with 15 bases remaining between them.

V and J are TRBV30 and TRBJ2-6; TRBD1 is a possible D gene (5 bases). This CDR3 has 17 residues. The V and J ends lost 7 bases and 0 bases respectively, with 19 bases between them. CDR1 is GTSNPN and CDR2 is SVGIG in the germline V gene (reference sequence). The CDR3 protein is CASRQLWASSGANVLTF. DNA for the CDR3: TGTGCCTCCCGACAGCTATGGGCTAGCTCTGGGGCCAACGTCCTGACTTTC.

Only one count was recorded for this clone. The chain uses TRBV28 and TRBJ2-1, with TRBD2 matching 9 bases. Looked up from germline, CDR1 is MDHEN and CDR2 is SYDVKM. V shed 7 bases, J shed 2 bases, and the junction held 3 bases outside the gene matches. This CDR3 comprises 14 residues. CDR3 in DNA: TGTGCCAGCAAGGCGGGGGGGGCCTACAATGAGCAGTTCTTC. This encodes CASKAGGAYNEQFF.

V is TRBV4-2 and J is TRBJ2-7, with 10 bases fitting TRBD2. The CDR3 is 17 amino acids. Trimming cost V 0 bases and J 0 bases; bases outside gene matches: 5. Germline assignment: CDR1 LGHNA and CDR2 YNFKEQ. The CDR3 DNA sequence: TGTGCCAGCAGCCAAGAAACACTAGCGGGGAGCTCCTACGAGCAGTACTTC. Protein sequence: CASSQETLAGSSYEQYF.

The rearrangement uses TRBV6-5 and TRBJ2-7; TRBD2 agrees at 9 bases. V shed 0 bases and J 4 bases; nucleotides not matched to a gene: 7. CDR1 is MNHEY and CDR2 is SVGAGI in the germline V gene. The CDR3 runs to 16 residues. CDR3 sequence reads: CASSYSGSGSLYEQYF. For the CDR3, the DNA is TGTGCCAGCAGTTACTCGGGTAGCGGGAGTCTGTACGAGCAGTACTTC.

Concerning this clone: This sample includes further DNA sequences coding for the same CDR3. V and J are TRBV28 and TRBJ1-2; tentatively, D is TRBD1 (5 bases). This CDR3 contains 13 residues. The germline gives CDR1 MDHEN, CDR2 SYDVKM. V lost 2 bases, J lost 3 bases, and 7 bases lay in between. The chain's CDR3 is CASSLGGDYGYTF. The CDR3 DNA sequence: TGTGCCAGCAGTTTAGGGGGAGACTATGGCTACACCTTC.

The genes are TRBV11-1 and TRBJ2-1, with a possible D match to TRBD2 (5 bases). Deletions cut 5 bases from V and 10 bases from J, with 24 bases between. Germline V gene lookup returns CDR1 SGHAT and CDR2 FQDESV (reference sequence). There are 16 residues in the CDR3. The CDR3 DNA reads TGTGCCAGCAGCCCTGAAGCGAGACTCCTCCGGGGAGAGCAGTTCTTC. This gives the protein CASSPEARLLRGEQFF.

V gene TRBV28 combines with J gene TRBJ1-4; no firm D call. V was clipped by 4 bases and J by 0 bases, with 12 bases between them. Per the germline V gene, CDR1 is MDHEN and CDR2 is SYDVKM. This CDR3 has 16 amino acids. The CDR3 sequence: CASSSPGPATNEKLFF. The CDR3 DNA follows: TGTGCCAGCAGTTCCCCTGGGCCTGCAACTAATGAAAAACTGTTTTTT.

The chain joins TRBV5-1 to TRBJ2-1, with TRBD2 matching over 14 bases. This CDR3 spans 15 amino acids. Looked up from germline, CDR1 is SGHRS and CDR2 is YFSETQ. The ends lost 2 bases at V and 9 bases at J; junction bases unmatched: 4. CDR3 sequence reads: CASSFGLAGGGEQFF. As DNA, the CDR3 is TGCGCCAGCAGCTTCGGACTAGCGGGGGGTGGTGAGCAGTTCTTC.

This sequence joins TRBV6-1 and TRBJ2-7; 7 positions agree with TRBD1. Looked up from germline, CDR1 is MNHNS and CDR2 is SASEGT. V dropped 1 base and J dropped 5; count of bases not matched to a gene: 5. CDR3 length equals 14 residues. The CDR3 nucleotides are TGTGCCAGCAGTGAAGGGGGGACAGTCGACGAGCAGTACTTC. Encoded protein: CASSEGGTVDEQYF.

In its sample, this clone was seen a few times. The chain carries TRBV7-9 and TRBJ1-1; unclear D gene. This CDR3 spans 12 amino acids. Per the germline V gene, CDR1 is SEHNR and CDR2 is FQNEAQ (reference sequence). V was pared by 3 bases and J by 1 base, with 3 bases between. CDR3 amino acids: CASSFANTEAFF. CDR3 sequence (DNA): TGTGCCAGCAGCTTTGCGAACACTGAAGCTTTCTTT. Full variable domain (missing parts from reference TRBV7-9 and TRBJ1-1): DTGVSQNPRHKITKRGQNVTFRCDPISEHNRLYWYRQTLGQGPEFLTYFQNEAQLEKSRLLSDRFSAERPKGSFSTLEIQRTEQGDSAMYLCASSFANTEAFFGQGTRLTVV.

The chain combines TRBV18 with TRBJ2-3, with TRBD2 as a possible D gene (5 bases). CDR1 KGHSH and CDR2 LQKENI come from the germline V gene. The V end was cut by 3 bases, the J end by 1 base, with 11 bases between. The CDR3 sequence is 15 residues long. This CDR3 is CASSPSTGGTDTQYF. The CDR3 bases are TGTGCCAGCTCACCCAGTACCGGGGGCACAGATACGCAGTATTTT.

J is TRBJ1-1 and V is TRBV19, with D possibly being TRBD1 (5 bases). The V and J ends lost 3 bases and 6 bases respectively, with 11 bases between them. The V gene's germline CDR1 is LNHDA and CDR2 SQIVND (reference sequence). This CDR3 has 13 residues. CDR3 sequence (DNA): TGTGCCAGTAGTATCCAGGGTAGGGCTGAAGCTTTCTTT. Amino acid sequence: CASSIQGRAEAFF. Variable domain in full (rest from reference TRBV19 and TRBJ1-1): DGGITQSPKYLFRKEGQNVTLSCEQNLNHDAMYWYRQDPGQGLRLIYYSQIVNDFQKGDIAEGYSVSREKKESFPLTVTSAQKNPTAFYLCASSIQGRAEAFFGQGTRLTVV.

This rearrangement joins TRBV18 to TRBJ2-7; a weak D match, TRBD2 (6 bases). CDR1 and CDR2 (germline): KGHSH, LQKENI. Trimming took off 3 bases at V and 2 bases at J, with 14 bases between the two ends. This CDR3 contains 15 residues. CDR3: CASSPRGGRTYEQYF. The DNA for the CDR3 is TGTGCCAGCTCACCCCGGGGAGGCAGAACCTACGAGCAGTACTTC.